This T cell receptor (beta chain) was documented in a study of T cell changes during pregnancy in multiple sclerosis. After removal of 1 base from V and 3 bases from J, the junction contained 5 bases not matched to a gene. Germline CDR1 and CDR2: LNHDA and SQIVND (reference sequence). There are 15 residues in the CDR3. Some clones are missing from TCRdb's copy, which holds only in-frame ones; the method was immunoSEQ multiplex PCR. This table has about 50,000 clones, roughly 92% appearing once. Sequenced here: CD8+ T cells from peripheral blood mononuclear cells, sampled before pregnancy. V and J are TRBV19 and TRBJ2-7, with 8 bases matching TRBD2. The sequence came from a female donor with multiple sclerosis, enrolled in a pregnancy study. The CDR3 nucleotides read TGTGCCAGTAGTATAGGGGGAGCGGGAGTCTACGAGCAGTACTTC. Translated, it gives CASSIGGAGVYEQYF.